This TCR beta chain was sequenced during a study of shared clonotypes between healthy human individuals. Study background: Plates per donor: three CD4 naive, three CD4 memory, two CD8 naive, one CD8 memory.

With V trimmed by 4 bases and J by 3 bases, 6 bases remained unmatched. This CDR3 has 14 residues. Germline CDR1 SGHDN, CDR2 FVKESK. Repertoires were generated with immunoSEQ multiplex PCR, while TCRdb's copy carries only in-frame clones and drops some. This table holds millions of clones, approximately 95% found once. Only CD45RO-negative cells positively selected for CCR7 counted as naive CD8 cells, so terminally differentiated effector memory CD45RA+ cells were excluded. The sequenced material came from naive CD8+ T cells sorted from blood. This clonotype was sampled from a man between 18 and 35 years old in good health. This sequence joins TRBV14 and TRBJ2-7; TRBD1 aligns across 7 bases. In nucleotides, the CDR3 is TGTGCCAGCAGCCTTACGACAGGGATCTACGAGCAGTACTTC. It encodes CASSLTTGIYEQYF.